The rows below give T cell receptor beta chains drawn from one sample of a study of identical twins. TCRdb re-derived calls from the 5' RACE reads in MiXCR, one entry per CDR3 protein. This sample yields 450,000 or so distinct CDR3 sequences, of which approximately 14% are seen a single time; 0.5% to 0.65% belongs to the top ten. The sample also formed part of further work on yellow fever vaccine responses in identical twins.

The sample was CD4+ T cells sorted from blood. The receptor source for this set is a woman aged 18-35 years in good health. Each CDR3 is given with its conserved first and last residue. The D gene is left open where the match is weak. For some rows the clone size is stated as once, few or many, or as a class when expanded; others skip it.

d_call | cdr3_length | j_call | clone_size | v_call | cdr3_aa | cdr3_nt
. | 13 | TRBJ1-6 | few | TRBV2 | CAVVRADNSPLHF | TGTGCCGTAGTACGGGCAGATAATTCACCCCTCCACTTT
TRBD2 | 15 | TRBJ2-5 | few | TRBV20-1 | CSARDSASGKETQYF | TGCAGTGCTAGAGATTCGGCTAGCGGTAAAGAGACCCAGTACTTC
TRBD1 | 15 | TRBJ2-7 | . | TRBV14 | CASSPEAGTGDEQYF | TGTGCCAGCAGCCCAGAGGCCGGGACAGGGGACGAGCAGTACTTC
. | 15 | TRBJ2-7 | few | TRBV15 | CATSRDLPGTAEQYF | TGTGCCACCAGCAGAGATCTTCCAGGGACGGCCGAGCAGTACTTC
TRBD1 | 15 | TRBJ2-7 | few | TRBV5-1 | CASSSKGQGASEQYF | TGCGCCAGCAGCTCGAAGGGACAGGGGGCATCCGAGCAGTACTTC
. | 15 | TRBJ2-7 | few | TRBV18 | CASSSLPGSEYEQYF | TGTGCCAGCTCATCTCTGCCAGGATCCGAATACGAGCAGTACTTC
. | 15 | TRBJ2-2 | . | TRBV7-9 | CASSIIAGEAGELFF | TGTGCCAGCAGTATAATAGCCGGCGAGGCAGGGGAGCTGTTTTTT
. | 15 | TRBJ2-2 | . | TRBV3-1 | CASSRSGGGNGELFF | TGTGCCAGCAGCCGAAGCGGTGGGGGAAACGGGGAGCTGTTTTTT
. | 15 | TRBJ2-7 | few | TRBV6-5 | CASSYGQGYSYEQYF | TGTGCCAGCAGTTACGGGCAGGGCTACTCCTACGAGCAGTACTTC
TRBD1 | 13 | TRBJ2-7 | . | TRBV10-3 | CAISTGGTAEQYF | TGTGCCATCAGTACAGGGGGGACTGCCGAGCAGTACTTC
. | 14 | TRBJ2-3 | . | TRBV5-4 | CASSFGGLADTQYF | TGTGCCAGCAGCTTTGGGGGTTTAGCAGATACGCAGTATTTT
. | 12 | TRBJ1-1 | . | TRBV12-3/TRBV12-4 | CASTHINTEAFF | TGTGCCAGCACCCACATTAACACTGAAGCTTTCTTT
. | 13 | TRBJ2-7 | many | TRBV25-1 | CASISAVSYEQYF | TGTGCCAGCATCTCTGCGGTGTCCTACGAGCAGTACTTC
TRBD2 | 14 | TRBJ2-3 | . | TRBV20-1 | CSATYSGRTDTQYF | TGCAGTGCTACCTATAGCGGGAGGACAGATACGCAGTATTTT
. | 15 | TRBJ2-3 | . | TRBV7-3 | CASSEGRGGTDTQYF | TGTGCCAGCAGCGAGGGGAGGGGGGGCACAGATACGCAGTATTTT
TRBD2 | 18 | TRBJ2-7 | once | TRBV14 | CASSQPGTSGSSSYEQYF | TGTGCCAGCAGCCAACCCGGGACTAGCGGGAGTTCTTCCTACGAGCAGTACTTC
. | 16 | TRBJ2-3 | . | TRBV5-5 | CASSWGRGYSTDTQYF | TGTGCCAGCAGCTGGGGGCGGGGTTACAGCACAGATACGCAGTATTTT
. | 17 | TRBJ2-7 | . | TRBV21-1 | CASSKGPGTGLFYEQYF | TGTGCCAGCAGCAAAGGCCCCGGGACAGGGCTTTTCTACGAGCAGTACTTC
. | 16 | TRBJ2-1 | few | TRBV27 | CASSFWGGSSDNEQFF | TGTGCCAGCAGTTTCTGGGGTGGATCTAGCGACAATGAGCAGTTCTTC
. | 12 | TRBJ1-1 | few | TRBV30 | CAWEGTNTEAFF | TGTGCCTGGGAAGGGACGAACACTGAAGCTTTCTTT
TRBD1 | 12 | TRBJ2-7 | . | TRBV10-3 | CAMRTGVYEQYF | TGTGCCATGAGGACAGGGGTATACGAGCAGTACTTC
. | 13 | TRBJ2-3 | . | TRBV20-1 | CSARRRGTDTQYF | TGCAGTGCCCGAAGGCGGGGCACAGATACGCAGTATTTT
TRBD2 | 16 | TRBJ2-3 | few | TRBV20-1 | CSARDRASGGTDTQYF | TGCAGTGCTAGAGATAGGGCTAGCGGGGGCACAGATACGCAGTATTTT
. | 15 | TRBJ2-7 | . | TRBV3-1 | CASSQDVTPAYEQYF | TGTGCCAGCAGCCAAGACGTTACACCTGCCTACGAGCAGTACTTC
. | 12 | TRBJ2-7 | few | TRBV6-8 | CASSYSKLAGHF | TGTGCCAGCAGTTACTCGAAGCTCGCAGGACACTTC
TRBD2 | 13 | TRBJ2-1 | few | TRBV2 | CASSEALGTKQFF | TGTGCCAGCAGTGAAGCGCTAGGGACTAAGCAGTTCTTC
. | 19 | TRBJ2-3 | . | TRBV11-2 | CASSPTPGLPLSSTDTQYF | TGTGCCAGCAGCCCGACCCCGGGACTCCCCCTTTCTAGCACAGATACGCAGTATTTT
. | 14 | TRBJ2-2 | . | TRBV11-3 | CASSLDTGAGELFF | TGTGCCAGCAGCTTAGATACGGGGGCCGGGGAGCTGTTTTTT
TRBD2 | 17 | TRBJ2-1 | . | TRBV14 | CASSPHGFSGTRNEQFF | TGTGCCAGCAGCCCCCACGGGTTTAGCGGGACTCGTAATGAGCAGTTCTTC
. | 14 | TRBJ2-3 | . | TRBV7-2 | CASSLGTVGDTQYF | TGTGCCAGCAGCTTAGGAACAGTAGGAGATACGCAGTATTTT
. | 15 | TRBJ2-1 | many | TRBV29-1 | CSAARQDISYNEQFF | TGCAGCGCGGCCCGACAGGACATCTCCTACAATGAGCAGTTCTTC
TRBD1 | 14 | TRBJ1-5 | . | TRBV12-5 | CARWGQCRNQPQHF | TGTGCTAGATGGGGACAGTGTCGCAATCAGCCCCAGCATTTT
. | 14 | TRBJ2-7 | many | TRBV18 | CASSPRTVSYEQYF | TGTGCCAGCTCACCTAGGACGGTCTCCTACGAGCAGTACTTC
. | 18 | TRBJ2-5 | . | TRBV4-1 | CASSQDRLGGGGQETQYF | TGCGCCAGCAGCCAAGATCGGCTCGGAGGGGGGGGCCAAGAGACCCAGTACTTC
TRBD2 | 16 | TRBJ2-5 | . | TRBV4-3 | CASSPDTSGKRGTQYF | TGCGCCAGCAGCCCCGACACTAGCGGAAAAAGGGGGACCCAGTACTTC
. | 13 | TRBJ2-3 | . | TRBV19 | CASRSVGTDTQYF | TGTGCCAGTAGATCCGTAGGTACAGATACGCAGTATTTT
. | 11 | TRBJ2-1 | . | TRBV14 | CASSQIVVQFF | TGTGCCAGCAGCCAAATCGTGGTGCAGTTCTTC
. | 14 | TRBJ1-1 | . | TRBV6-1 | CASTEGPTNTEAFF | TGTGCCAGCACTGAGGGGCCAACGAACACTGAAGCTTTCTTT
. | 12 | TRBJ2-3 | many | TRBV10-3 | CAISESRDTQYF | TGTGCCATCAGTGAGTCCAGGGATACGCAGTATTTT
. | 16 | TRBJ2-7 | . | TRBV11-2 | CASSRRVVGVGDEQYF | TGTGCCAGCAGCCGAAGGGTCGTCGGAGTGGGGGACGAGCAGTACTTC
. | 14 | TRBJ2-3 | few | TRBV7-8 | CASSPDRSTDTQYF | TGTGCCAGCAGCCCTGACAGGAGCACAGATACGCAGTATTTT
. | 11 | TRBJ2-7 | many | TRBV3-1 | CASSQGYEQYF | TGTGCCAGCAGCCAAGGCTACGAGCAGTACTTC
. | 11 | TRBJ2-1 | few | TRBV12-3/TRBV12-4 | CASSLEFEQFF | TGTGCCAGCAGTTTGGAATTTGAGCAGTTCTTC
. | 15 | TRBJ2-3 | . | TRBV6-5 | CASSYFGASTDTQYF | TGTGCCAGCAGTTACTTCGGGGCTAGCACAGATACGCAGTATTTT
. | 18 | TRBJ2-3 | few | TRBV5-1 | CASSLVPFPGSGTDTQYF | TGCGCCAGCAGCTTGGTCCCCTTCCCCGGCTCGGGCACAGATACGCAGTATTTT
TRBD2 | 17 | TRBJ2-7 | few | TRBV6-1 | CASSKTNTGTSVYEQYF | TGTGCCAGCAGCAAGACTAACACCGGGACTAGCGTCTACGAGCAGTACTTC
. | 15 | TRBJ2-7 | . | TRBV11-1 | CASSFISPSSYEQYF | TGTGCCAGCAGCTTCATCTCCCCAAGCTCCTACGAGCAGTACTTC
. | 14 | TRBJ2-7 | . | TRBV4-2 | CASSHPGTPYEQYF | TGTGCCAGCAGCCACCCGGGGACTCCGTACGAGCAGTACTTC
TRBD2 | 16 | TRBJ2-7 | few | TRBV20-1 | CSAPRGGTLLSYEQYF | TGCAGTGCCCCCCGCGGGGGGACCCTCCTTTCCTACGAGCAGTACTTC
TRBD1 | 15 | TRBJ2-7 | few | TRBV19 | CASSIEDRGRVEQYF | TGTGCCAGTAGTATTGAGGACAGGGGGCGCGTCGAGCAGTACTTC
TRBD2 | 14 | TRBJ2-7 | . | TRBV11-2 | CASSPSAGRSEQYF | TGTGCCAGCAGCCCATCGGCCGGGAGGAGCGAGCAGTACTTC
. | 20 | TRBJ2-7 | few | TRBV5-1 | CASSLGDWAPVGAGSYEQYF | TGCGCCAGCAGCTTGGGGGATTGGGCCCCCGTGGGAGCTGGCTCCTACGAGCAGTACTTC
. | 12 | TRBJ2-7 | . | TRBV14 | CASSQDWYEQYF | TGTGCCAGCAGCCAGGACTGGTACGAGCAGTACTTC
. | 14 | TRBJ1-1 | many | TRBV2 | CASSVGRVNTEAFF | TGTGCCAGCAGTGTGGGGAGGGTGAACACTGAAGCTTTCTTT
. | 16 | TRBJ2-2 | . | TRBV18 | CASSPPVRQNTGELFF | TGTGCCAGCTCACCACCAGTCAGACAGAACACCGGGGAGCTGTTTTTT
. | 16 | TRBJ2-2 | . | TRBV12-3/TRBV12-4 | CASSPPAGPNTGELFF | TGTGCCAGCAGCCCACCGGCGGGGCCGAACACCGGGGAGCTGTTTTTT
. | 14 | TRBJ2-3 | . | TRBV7-3 | CASSLGGHTDTQYF | TGTGCCAGCAGCTTAGGGGGGCACACAGATACGCAGTATTTT